These 25 T cell receptor beta chains were all obtained from the same sample, sequenced in a study of T cell responses to AZD1222 COVID-19 vaccine. The method was immunoSEQ multiplex PCR; TCRdb's version includes in-frame clones alone and lacks a portion of them. The sample records about 180,000 clones, 80% to 90% being singletons. The sample in question was peripheral blood, obtained on day 0 of AZD1222 vaccination. The receptor set was obtained from an adult in good health.

The chain couples TRBV30 to TRBJ2-7; 10 nucleotides line up with TRBD1. The CDR3 extends over 15 amino acids. Looked up from germline, CDR1 is GTSNPN and CDR2 is SVGIG (reference sequence). V gave up 1 base and J gave up 5 bases; unmatched junction bases: 8. CDR3 nucleotide sequence: TGTGCCTGGAGTGAACTGGGACAGGGGATTCACGAGCAGTACTTC. Protein product: CAWSELGQGIHEQYF.

The sample holds one count of this clone. The chain uses TRBV18 and TRBJ1-4; 10 positions match TRBD1. Trimming took 5 bases from V and 7 from J; bases not matched to a gene: 13. CDR3 length equals 17 residues. CDR1 is KGHSH and CDR2 is LQKENI in the germline V gene. In nucleotides, the CDR3 is TGTGCCAGCTCAGCTACCTTTTTCGGGACAGGGGCTGAAAAACTGTTTTTT. Translating it yields CASSATFFGTGAEKLFF.

The chain is built from TRBV29-1 and TRBJ1-5; 8 nucleotides align to TRBD1. CDR1 and CDR2 (germline): SQVTM, ANQGSEA. Unmatched junction bases numbered 5, after V lost 5 bases and J lost 2 bases. This CDR3 has 14 amino acids. The CDR3 protein is CSVITGGGNQPQHF. In nucleotides, the CDR3 is TGCAGCGTTATCACAGGGGGGGGCAATCAGCCCCAGCATTTT. Full variable domain (missing parts from reference TRBV29-1 and TRBJ1-5): SAVISQKPSRDICQRGTSLTIQCQVDSQVTMMFWYRQQPGQSLTLIATANQGSEATYESGFVIDKFPISRPNLTFSTLTVSNMSPEDSSIYLCSVITGGGNQPQHFGDGTRLSIL.

This clone was detected once. The rearrangement uses TRBV28 and TRBJ1-2; 12 bases align to TRBD1. CDR3 length: 14 residues. V shed 3 bases and J 8 bases; nucleotides not matched to a gene: 4. Germline values: CDR1 MDHEN, CDR2 SYDVKM. CDR3 loop: CASSLGQGAGGYTF. The CDR3 bases are TGTGCCAGCAGTTTGGGACAGGGGGCAGGCGGCTACACCTTC.

In nucleotides, the CDR3 is TGTGCCAGCAGCTTGGTCCAGGGGGGACAGCCCCAGCATTTT. Translating it yields CASSLVQGGQPQHF. The chain joins TRBV7-8 to TRBJ1-5; TRBD1 agrees at 7 bases. V lost 3 bases and J lost 7; bases outside the gene matches: 6. CDR1 is SGHVS and CDR2 is FQNEAQ in the germline V gene. The CDR3 extends over 14 amino acids.

V and J are TRBV9 and TRBJ1-6; D might be TRBD1 (5 bases). The CDR3 covers 13 residues. The V gene's germline CDR1 is SGDLS and CDR2 YYNGEE. V lost 3 bases and J 8 bases, leaving 9 bases between the germline ends. Written as DNA, the CDR3 is TGTGCCAGCAGCGCGACAGATTATTCACCCCTCCACTTT. Its protein is CASSATDYSPLHF.

Note on this clone: The same CDR3 arises from other DNA sequences in this sample as well. The chain recombines TRBV6-5 with TRBJ1-1; D uncertain. V was cut by 0 bases and J by 3 bases, with 8 bases left in between. From germline, CDR1 is MNHEY and CDR2 SVGAGI. The CDR3 spans 14 residues. The CDR3 coding sequence is TGTGCCAGCAGTTACTCAGGGAGTGACACTGAAGCTTTCTTT. It yields the protein CASSYSGSDTEAFF.

J is TRBJ2-5 and V is TRBV28; 13 nucleotides line up with TRBD2. CDR3 length: 19 amino acids. The ends lost 3 bases at V and 0 bases at J; junction bases unmatched: 10. Germline V gives CDR1 MDHEN, CDR2 SYDVKM. The CDR3 region is CASSFRLAGGKKYQETQYF. In DNA form, the CDR3 reads TGTGCCAGCAGTTTCCGACTAGCGGGGGGCAAGAAGTACCAAGAGACCCAGTACTTC.

The genes are TRBV25-1 and TRBJ2-7; D gene unclear. CDR3 size: 15 residues. The V and J ends lost 3 bases and 0 bases respectively, with 12 bases between them. Germline CDR1 MGHDK, CDR2 SYGVNS. CDR3 sequence (DNA): TGTGCCAGCAGTGAGGAACAACCGAGCTCCTACGAGCAGTACTTC. It codes for CASSEEQPSSYEQYF.

This clone was observed a handful of times. The chain joins TRBV6-5 to TRBJ2-1; a possible D gene is TRBD2 (6 bases). The CDR3 consists of 15 residues. Trimming shortened V by 6 bases and J by 0 bases, and 12 bases separated the two germline ends. Germline CDR1 MNHEY, CDR2 SVGAGI. CDR3 sequence (DNA): TGTGCCAGCAGCCTAGCGTCGAGCTCCTACAATGAGCAGTTCTTC. This gives the protein CASSLASSSYNEQFF.

This clone was seen once. The rearrangement links TRBV9 to TRBJ2-1; TRBD1 might be the D (5 bases). V was pared by 4 bases and J by 6 bases, with 17 bases between. The germline CDR1 and CDR2 sequences are SGDLS and YYNGEE. There are 15 residues in the CDR3. CDR3 nucleotides: TGTGCCAGCAGCAGCCCGATCCAGGGCCCCAATGAGCAGTTCTTC. Translated: CASSSPIQGPNEQFF.

This clone was observed once. The chain combines TRBV19 with TRBJ2-3; 11 bases are a match to TRBD2. CDR3 size: 16 residues. V shed 2 bases, J shed 11 bases, and the junction held 12 bases outside the gene matches. Germline V gene lookup returns CDR1 LNHDA and CDR2 SQIVND (reference sequence). The CDR3 here is CASSIRGETSGAKQYF. The DNA of the CDR3 is TGTGCCAGTAGTATAAGGGGGGAGACTAGCGGGGCCAAGCAGTATTTT.

V is TRBV25-1 and J is TRBJ1-1; the D gene is possibly TRBD1 (5 bases). Deletions cut 4 bases from V and 3 bases from J, with 6 bases between. This CDR3 has 12 residues. Germline loops: CDR1 MGHDK, CDR2 SYGVNS. The CDR3 region has the DNA TGTGCCAGCAGTGGACAGTACACTGAAGCTTTCTTT. Encoded protein: CASSGQYTEAFF.

The chain links TRBV14 to TRBJ2-7; no definite D call. The germline V gene has CDR1 SGHDN and CDR2 FVKESK. This CDR3 region has 13 residues. Trimming removed 4 bases at V and 2 bases at J, with 9 bases between. In nucleotides, the CDR3 is TGTGCCAGCAGCCGCGCCGGACCCTACGAGCAGTACTTC. Protein product: CASSRAGPYEQYF.

This chain connects TRBV5-1 to TRBJ2-3, with 7 positions matching TRBD1. Trimming removed 2 bases from V and 5 bases from J; junction bases left unmatched: 5. The germline CDR1 and CDR2 sequences are SGHRS and YFSETQ. This CDR3 has 14 amino acids. The CDR3 is CASSFGTVKDTQYF. Written as DNA, the CDR3 is TGCGCCAGCAGCTTTGGGACAGTAAAAGATACGCAGTATTTT. Together with reference TRBV5-1 and TRBJ2-3, the CDR3 gives the full variable domain: KAGVTQTPRYLIKTRGQQVTLSCSPISGHRSVSWYQQTPGQGLQFLFEYFSETQRNKGNFPGRFSGRQFSNSRSEMNVSTLELGDSALYLCASSFGTVKDTQYFGPGTRLTVL.

The V call is TRBV10-2, the J call TRBJ1-5, with 9 bases matching TRBD1. The trim removed 1 base at V and 5 bases at J, leaving 3 bases unmatched. Germline V gene data show CDR1 as WSHSY and CDR2 as SAAADI. The CDR3 is 15 residues long. The CDR3 bases are TGCGCCAGCAGTGAGTTTACAGGGGGCTATCAGCCCCAGCATTTT. Translation gives CASSEFTGGYQPQHF.

In the case of this clone: A read error may produce the germline difference seen at one junction end. V usage is TRBV7-7 and J usage is TRBJ2-3; 10 bases are a match to TRBD1. CDR1 and CDR2 (germline): SSHAT, FNYEAQ (reference sequence). The CDR3 runs to 15 residues. The CDR3 loop reads CASSSGQGWTDTQYF. The DNA of the CDR3 is TGTGCTAGCAGCTCGGGACAGGGGTGGACAGATACGCAGTATTTT. Using reference TRBV7-7 and TRBJ2-3 for the parts outside the CDR3, the full variable domain is GAGVSQSPRYKVTKRGQDVTLRCDPISSHATLYWYQQALGQGPEFLTYFNYEAQPDKSGLPSDRFSAERPEGSISTLTIQRTEQRDSAMYRCASSSGQGWTDTQYFGPGTRLTVL.

V usage is TRBV27 and J usage is TRBJ2-7; 9 positions match TRBD1. This CDR3 has 16 amino acids. The V gene end was trimmed by 6 bases and the J gene end by 1 base; junction bases not matched to a gene: 10. Germline V gene sequence: CDR1 MNHEY, CDR2 SMNVEV (reference sequence). The CDR3 loop is CASSQTQGALSYEQYF. DNA of the CDR3: TGTGCCAGCAGCCAAACACAGGGGGCGCTTTCCTACGAGCAGTACTTC.

This chain links TRBV6-5 with TRBJ1-1, with D possibly TRBD1 on 6 matching bases. This CDR3 has 15 amino acids. The germline V gene has CDR1 MNHEY and CDR2 SVGAGI. The V gene lost 7 bases and the J gene lost 1 base, with 16 bases spanning the gap. CDR3 DNA: TGTGCCAGCACCACCAAGCCGACAGGGAACACTGAAGCTTTCTTT. Its protein is CASTTKPTGNTEAFF.

The rearrangement links TRBV11-3 to TRBJ2-1; possible D gene TRBD2, 6 bases. The CDR3 loop spans 15 amino acids. V lost 2 bases and J 6 bases, leaving 14 bases between the germline ends. From germline, CDR1 is SGHNT and CDR2 YENEEA. The DNA for the CDR3 is TGTGCCAGCAGCTTACCTTCCGGGACTGCCAATGAGCAGTTCTTC. It codes for CASSLPSGTANEQFF.

This clone occurred many times. The J gene is TRBJ2-1, the V gene TRBV3-1 (or the pseudogene TRBV3-2); weak D call: TRBD1 (6 bases). Germline CDR1 and CDR2: LGHDT and YNNKEL (reference sequence). CDR3 length: 16 amino acids. The V and J ends lost 4 bases and 0 bases respectively, with 13 bases between them. The CDR3 DNA reads as TGTGCCAGCAGCCGACGACAGGCCTTCTCCTACAATGAGCAGTTCTTC. Translating it yields CASSRRQAFSYNEQFF.

The V gene is TRBV25-1, the J gene TRBJ2-3, with unresolved D. Germline values: CDR1 MGHDK, CDR2 SYGVNS. The CDR3 length is 13 residues. V lost 1 base and J lost 1, with 3 bases in between. The CDR3 nucleotides are TGTGCCAGCAGTGAATGGGGCACAGATACGCAGTATTTT. This gives the protein CASSEWGTDTQYF.

The chain couples TRBV6-4 to TRBJ1-1; TRBD1 agrees at 7 bases. V trimming: 3 bases; J trimming: 6 bases; junction bases outside the gene matches: 7. The CDR3 has 14 amino acids. CDR1 is MRHNA, CDR2 SNTAGT, per germline. Here the CDR3 reads CASSERQGNAEAFF. In DNA form, the CDR3 reads TGTGCCAGCAGTGAACGACAGGGTAACGCTGAAGCTTTCTTT.

The chain recombines TRBV5-6 with TRBJ2-1; D is unclear. The CDR3 is 12 amino acids. Germline values: CDR1 SGHDT, CDR2 YYEEEE. The V end lost 4 bases, the J end lost 7 bases, and 9 bases lay between the germline ends. CDR3 residues: CASSLQWNEQFF. The CDR3 nucleotides are TGTGCCAGCAGCCTACAGTGGAATGAGCAGTTCTTC.

The chain couples TRBV4-2 to TRBJ1-6; perhaps TRBD1 as D (5 bases). The V and J ends lost 3 bases and 6 bases respectively, with 12 bases between them. Germline V gene lookup returns CDR1 LGHNA and CDR2 YNFKEQ. The CDR3 loop spans 15 amino acids. This chain's CDR3 is CASSQNRDSNSPLHF. The CDR3 DNA is TGTGCCAGCAGCCAGAACCGGGACTCTAATTCACCCCTCCACTTT.